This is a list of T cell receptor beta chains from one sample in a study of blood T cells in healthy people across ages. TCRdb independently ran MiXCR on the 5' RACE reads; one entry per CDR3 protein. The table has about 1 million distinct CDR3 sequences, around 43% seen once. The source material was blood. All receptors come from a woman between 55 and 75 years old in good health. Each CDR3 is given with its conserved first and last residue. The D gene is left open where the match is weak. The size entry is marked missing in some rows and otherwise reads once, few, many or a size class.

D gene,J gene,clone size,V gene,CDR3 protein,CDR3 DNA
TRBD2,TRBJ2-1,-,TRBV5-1,CASSRTSGTTLTTEQFF,TGCGCCAGTAGTCGGACTAGCGGGACGACCCTTACAACTGAGCAGTTCTTC
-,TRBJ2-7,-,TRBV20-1,CSAKRAAYEQYF,TGCAGTGCTAAGCGGGCTGCCTACGAGCAGTACTTC
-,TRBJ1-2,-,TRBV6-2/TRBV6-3,CASSYYFRDNNGYTF,TGTGCCAGCAGTTACTATTTTCGGGACAATAATGGCTACACCTTC
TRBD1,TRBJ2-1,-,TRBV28,CASSSPGQRNEQFF,TGTGCCAGCAGTTCTCCGGGACAGCGGAATGAGCAGTTCTTC
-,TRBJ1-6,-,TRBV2,CASITTGIYNSPLHF,TGTGCCAGCATTACGACAGGCATCTATAATTCACCCCTCCACTTT
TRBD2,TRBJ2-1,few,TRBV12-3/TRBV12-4,CASSFTGGQQFF,TGTGCCAGCAGTTTTACGGGAGGGCAGCAGTTCTTC
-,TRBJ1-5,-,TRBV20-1,CSAAREGTNQPQHF,TGCAGTGCCGCGCGGGAAGGGACCAATCAGCCCCAGCATTTT
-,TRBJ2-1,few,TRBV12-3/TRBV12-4,CASSDRRSYNEQFF,TGTGCCAGCAGTGACAGGCGATCCTACAATGAGCAGTTCTTC
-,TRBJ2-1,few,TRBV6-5,CASSYRRLDSYNEQFF,TGTGCCAGCAGTTACCGACGACTCGACTCCTACAATGAGCAGTTCTTC
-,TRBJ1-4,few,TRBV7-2,CASSPQAEKLFF,TGTGCCAGCAGCCCACAAGCTGAAAAACTGTTTTTT
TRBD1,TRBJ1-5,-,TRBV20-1,CSAGTGPNQPQHF,TGCAGTGCTGGGACAGGGCCAAATCAGCCCCAGCATTTT
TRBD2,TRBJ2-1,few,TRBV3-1,CASSQEGLAGVANEQFF,TGTGCCAGCAGCCAAGAGGGACTAGCGGGAGTAGCCAATGAGCAGTTCTTC
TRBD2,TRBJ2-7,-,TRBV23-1,CASSPELAGPDSYEQYF,TGCGCCAGCAGTCCCGAACTAGCGGGTCCCGACTCCTACGAGCAGTACTTC
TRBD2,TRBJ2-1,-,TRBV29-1,CSALAGDGNEQFF,TGCAGCGCGCTAGCGGGAGATGGTAATGAGCAGTTCTTC
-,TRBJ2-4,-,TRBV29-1,CSVVGGKAKNIQYF,TGCAGCGTTGTCGGTGGAAAAGCCAAAAACATTCAGTACTTC
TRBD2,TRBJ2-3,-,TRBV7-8,CASSSSPGRASTDTQYF,TGTGCCAGCAGCTCATCCCCTGGGAGGGCTAGCACAGATACGCAGTATTTT
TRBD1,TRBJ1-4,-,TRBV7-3,CASAQGDSLNEKLFF,TGTGCCAGCGCCCAGGGGGACAGCCTTAATGAAAAACTGTTTTTT
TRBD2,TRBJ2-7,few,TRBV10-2,CASSDVGGGNPYEQYF,TGCGCCAGCAGTGACGTTGGGGGGGGGAATCCCTACGAGCAGTACTTC
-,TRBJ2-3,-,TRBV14,CASRIGWGSGTQYF,TGTGCCAGCAGGATAGGCTGGGGGAGTGGTACGCAGTATTTT
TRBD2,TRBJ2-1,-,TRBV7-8,CASSLAAAGGTREQFF,TGTGCCAGCAGCTTAGCAGCAGCGGGAGGGACACGTGAGCAGTTCTTC
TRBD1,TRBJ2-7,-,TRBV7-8,CASSLASPGTGGYEQYF,TGTGCCAGCAGCTTAGCTAGCCCCGGGACAGGGGGATACGAGCAGTACTTC
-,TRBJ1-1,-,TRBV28,CASRPGHRNTEAFF,TGTGCCAGCAGACCGGGACACAGGAACACTGAAGCTTTCTTT
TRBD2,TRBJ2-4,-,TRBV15,CATSRDGLAGDSGQYF,TGTGCCACCAGCAGAGACGGACTAGCGGGAGATTCGGGGCAGTACTTC
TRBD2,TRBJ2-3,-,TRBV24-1,CATGDSLAGADTQYF,TGTGCCACCGGTGATTCACTAGCGGGAGCTGATACGCAGTATTTT
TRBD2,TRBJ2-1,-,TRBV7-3,CASSPAPAAGVRNEQFF,TGTGCCAGCAGCCCCGCCCCTGCAGCGGGAGTCAGGAATGAGCAGTTCTTC